Each of the 16 T cell receptor beta chains below was sequenced from the same sample in a study of cytotoxic CD8 clonotypes in ibrutinib-treated CLL. Libraries were prepared by immunoSEQ multiplex PCR; TCRdb keeps only in-frame clonotypes and omits some of them. The table lists about 49,000 clones, approximately 53% of them singletons. The source material was PBMCs, sampled after 12 months of ibrutinib treatment. The receptors stem from a human donor with chronic lymphocytic leukemia.

This sequence joins TRBV29-1 and TRBJ1-1; D gene unclear. This CDR3 has 13 amino acids. V was clipped by 6 bases and J by 1 base, with 12 bases between them. Per germline, CDR1 SQVTM and CDR2 ANQGSEA. The CDR3 here is CSVRGRRNTEAFF. CDR3 coding DNA: TGCAGCGTGAGAGGGCGTAGGAACACTGAAGCTTTCTTT.

CDR3 nucleotides: TGTGCCAGCAGTGACCTCGGGCAGGGCAGCACCGGGGAGCTGTTTTTT. This translates into CASSDLGQGSTGELFF. The V gene is TRBV25-1, the J gene TRBJ2-2; D perhaps matches TRBD1 (5 bases). The V end lost 3 bases, the J end lost 4 bases, and 15 bases lay between the germline ends. The CDR3 is 16 amino acids. Germline V gene data show CDR1 as MGHDK and CDR2 as SYGVNS.

This clone was detected a few times. CDR3 in DNA: TGCGCCAGCAGTATCCAGGGCGAGTTTGGCTACACCTTC. It yields the protein CASSIQGEFGYTF. The V call is TRBV5-1, the J call TRBJ1-2; D possibly corresponds to TRBD1 (5 bases). The germline V gene encodes CDR1 SGHRS and CDR2 YFSETQ. The V end lost 5 bases, the J end lost 7 bases, and 15 bases lay between the germline ends. The CDR3 has 13 residues.

This clone was detected ten times or more. The chain uses TRBV7-8 and TRBJ2-5, with 10 bases that match TRBD2. With V trimmed by 4 bases and J by 4 bases, 3 bases remained unmatched. CDR1 SGHVS and CDR2 FQNEAQ come from the germline V gene. The CDR3 consists of 14 residues. CDR3 DNA sequence: TGTGCCAGCAGCTGGCTAGCGGGAGCAGAGACCCAGTACTTC. Encoded protein: CASSWLAGAETQYF.

In this sample, this clone turned up once. The V call is TRBV29-1, the J call TRBJ2-7; 8 bases fit TRBD1. The V segment lost 6 bases and the J segment 6 bases; nucleotides outside the gene matches: 10. The germline gives CDR1 SQVTM, CDR2 ANQGSEA. The CDR3 is 13 residues long. The CDR3 sequence: CSVETGASGEQYF. The CDR3 coding sequence is TGCAGCGTAGAGACAGGGGCGTCGGGCGAGCAGTACTTC.

This clone was observed once. The V gene is TRBV7-3, the J gene TRBJ2-1, with 9 bases aligning to TRBD2. The CDR3 extends over 15 amino acids. The germline V gene has CDR1 SGHTA and CDR2 FQGTGA. V trimming: 1 base; J trimming: 6 bases; junction bases outside the gene matches: 4. The CDR3 sequence: CASSLRPSGANEQFF. The CDR3, as DNA: TGTGCCAGCAGCTTAAGGCCTAGCGGGGCCAATGAGCAGTTCTTC.

The chain uses TRBV18 and TRBJ2-1; 15 bases line up with TRBD2. Germline trimming cut 3 bases from V and 4 bases from J; bases unmatched to any gene: 4. This CDR3 has 17 amino acids. Germline V gene data show CDR1 as KGHSH and CDR2 as LQKENI. The CDR3 DNA is TGTGCCAGCTCACCCCGGACTAGCGGGAGGGCTTACAATGAGCAGTTCTTC. Protein sequence: CASSPRTSGRAYNEQFF.

The chain carries TRBV14 and TRBJ2-2; TRBD1 matches at 8 bases. Trimming took 1 base from V and 5 from J; bases not matched to a gene: 0. Germline values: CDR1 SGHDN, CDR2 FVKESK. CDR3 size: 14 residues. The CDR3 here is CASSQGQGTGELFF. CDR3 in DNA: TGTGCCAGCAGCCAAGGACAGGGGACCGGGGAGCTGTTTTTT. The entire variable domain, with the rest obtained from reference TRBV14 and TRBJ2-2, is as follows: EAGVTQFPSHSVIEKGQTVTLRCDPISGHDNLYWYRRVMGKEIKFLLHFVKESKQDESGMPNNRFLAERTGGTYSTLKVQPAELEDSGVYFCASSQGQGTGELFFGEGSRLTVL.

The rearrangement joins TRBV18 to TRBJ2-2, with D uncertain. The CDR3 runs to 14 residues. CDR1 and CDR2 from the germline V gene are KGHSH and LQKENI. Trimming took 2 bases from V and 4 from J, leaving 8 bases between them. The CDR3 sequence: CASSPSQATGELFF. CDR3 DNA sequence: TGTGCCAGCTCACCATCCCAAGCCACCGGGGAGCTGTTTTTT. The entire variable domain, with the rest obtained from reference TRBV18 and TRBJ2-2, is as follows: NAGVMQNPRHLVRRRGQEARLRCSPMKGHSHVYWYRQLPEEGLKFMVYLQKENIIDESGMPKERFSAEFPKEGPSILRIQQVVRGDSAAYFCASSPSQATGELFFGEGSRLTVL.

A few counts support this clone. This sequence joins TRBV28 and TRBJ1-6; no clear D gene. The CDR3 consists of 15 residues. Per the germline V gene, CDR1 is MDHEN and CDR2 is SYDVKM. V gave up 8 bases and J gave up 10 bases, with 21 bases separating them. The CDR3 region has the DNA TGTGCCAGCCAAGGAGGACCTCTCCCCCAATCACCCCTCCACTTT. This codes for CASQGGPLPQSPLHF.

V is TRBV27 and J is TRBJ2-7, with D perhaps matching TRBD2 (5 bases). This CDR3 contains 12 residues. Per the germline V gene, CDR1 is MNHEY and CDR2 is SMNVEV (reference sequence). Trimming left V 8 bases short and J 6 bases short, with 14 bases between. This CDR3 is CASGFSATEQYF. Here the CDR3 DNA reads TGTGCCAGCGGGTTTAGCGCAACCGAGCAGTACTTC.

This chain joins TRBV5-6 and TRBJ2-2, with TRBD2 identical over 14 bases. This CDR3 is 18 amino acids long. Germline V gives CDR1 SGHDT, CDR2 YYEEEE. V lost 4 bases to trimming and J lost 5 bases; unmatched junction nucleotides: 10. The CDR3 is CASSALIRLAGGTGELFF. CDR3 nucleotides: TGTGCCAGCAGCGCCCTAATCCGACTAGCGGGAGGGACCGGGGAGCTGTTTTTT.

This clone was seen ten or more times. V gene TRBV6-1 combines with J gene TRBJ1-1; D ambiguous. CDR3 length: 13 amino acids. Germline V gene lookup returns CDR1 MNHNS and CDR2 SASEGT. Deletions cut 5 bases from V and 1 base from J, with 8 bases between. The CDR3, as DNA: TGTGCCAGCAGTAAGAGGGAGAACACTGAAGCTTTCTTT. As protein: CASSKRENTEAFF.

The chain is built from TRBV28 and TRBJ1-2; TRBD1 agrees at 7 bases. The V gene end was trimmed by 5 bases and the J gene end by 6 bases; junction bases not matched to a gene: 12. This CDR3 is built from 15 residues. The germline V gene encodes CDR1 MDHEN and CDR2 SYDVKM. CDR3 in DNA: TGTGCCAGCAGTCCACCGGGACAGACCCCAAATGGCTACACCTTC. The encoded protein is CASSPPGQTPNGYTF.

This clone was counted a few times. V is TRBV7-3 and J is TRBJ1-2; 8 bases agree with TRBD1. This CDR3 comprises 14 residues. V shed 5 bases and J 5 bases; nucleotides not matched to a gene: 7. The germline V gene has CDR1 SGHTA and CDR2 FQGTGA. DNA of the CDR3: TGTGCCAGCAGCCGCGGACAGGGAGAATATGGCTACACCTTC. Translation gives CASSRGQGEYGYTF. The full variable domain, rest sourced from reference TRBV7-3 and TRBJ1-2, is GAGVSQTPSNKVTEKGKYVELRCDPISGHTALYWYRQSLGQGPEFLIYFQGTGAADDSGLPNDRFFAVRPEGSVSTLKIQRTERGDSAVYLCASSRGQGEYGYTFGSGTRLTVV.

The chain combines TRBV10-2 with TRBJ2-1, with 10 nucleotides matching TRBD2. The V segment lost 4 bases and the J segment 3 bases; nucleotides outside the gene matches: 9. Germline CDR1 WSHSY, CDR2 SAAADI. The CDR3 is 17 amino acids. This chain's CDR3 is CASSGLAGDTRYNEQFF. The CDR3 DNA reads TGCGCCAGCAGTGGGCTAGCGGGAGACACCCGCTACAATGAGCAGTTCTTC.